The source of this T cell receptor (beta chain) is a study of cytomegalovirus exposure and HLA in healthy donors (TCRdb year 2017). For the study in its entirety: An earlier analysis of several hundred of the donors reported 276 Gb of sequence data and 95 million to 120 million unique TCR beta sequences obtained from approximately 180 million T cells. To study patterns of TCR occurrence, a later analysis re-analyzed previously published TCR beta repertoires from around 660 donors and added high-resolution HLA genotyping. Both class I and class II loci were covered by HLA typing, at four-digit resolution. Across around 400 genotyped donors of the cohort, an average of about 240,000 unique TCR beta nucleotide sequences per donor were sequenced, and roughly 20% of those sequences were non-productive. A later genetic analysis took genome-wide SNP genotypes for about three fifths of the 666 donors and used that subset as a discovery cohort. Roughly 5 DR-DQ haplotypes were treated as single units for association and clustering because of strong linkage in the cohort. The study was designed to test whether signatures of past pathogen exposure could be identified by cataloging public T cell receptors. A separate validation cohort of approximately 130 different subjects was used in addition to the roughly 700-subject first cohort. To predict cytomegalovirus infection status, the study combined high-throughput TCR immunosequencing, statistical association of individual TCRs with disease status, and machine learning. Of the roughly 410 genotyped donors, less than 85% were placed in the genetic ancestry cluster associated with self-reported Caucasian donors. In the later analysis, no new phenotypic data were used to find candidate immune exposures; instead, reliance was placed on TCR beta sequences and their occurrence across donors. In an earlier analysis of 500 to 650 of the donors, high-throughput TCR beta sequencing was used to judge whether each TCR beta V gene segment behaved as functional or pseudogenic. Alongside the repertoire data, information on donor age, sex, ethnicity and CMV serostatus was compiled. Using immunosequencing, the study profiled T cell repertoires from 666 subjects and related those repertoires to cytomegalovirus serostatus. All discovery cohort repertoires had been generated using a single sequencing platform. Typing coverage differed by locus: A, B, C, DRB1 and DQB1 were typed in about 620-640 donors, DQA1 in about 560, DPA1 in some 600, and DPB1 in 450 to 480. An early release covering about 600 HLA-typed donors comprised about 300 gigabases of sequencing data and 65 million to 100 million unique TCR sequences. General study outcomes and caveats: Compared with the 666-donor mean, donors in an Asian-associated ancestry cluster had fewer N-insertions in productive TCRs, according to a later genetic analysis. Cytomegalovirus status was reported to be diagnosed by the classifier with high specificity and sensitivity in both the original and validation cohorts. In the study, approximately 160 TCR beta chains were listed as associated with cytomegalovirus. A later analysis found that most CMV-associated TCR beta chains appeared HLA-restricted, with HLA associations seemingly driven largely by CMV exposure. In a later genetic analysis, a missense DCLRE1C variant was associated with V-gene and J-gene trimming of TCR beta chains, and the association was replicated in an independent cohort. A further reported finding was that TCR beta sequences accurately predicted the HLA-A and HLA-B alleles for most subjects in the first cohort. A later analysis reported that several top co-occurrence clusters appeared linked to parvovirus B19, influenza, CMV and Epstein-Barr virus. Linkage disequilibrium might explain the correlated functional status among segregating V segments, but an unknown experimental factor could not be excluded. In a later analysis, some 18,000 TCR beta sequences were associated with specific HLA alleles at a false discovery rate of 0.05. Because some donors lacked HLA typing at each locus, the association tests relied only on the typed subset. In vitro tests confirmed that a few of the cytomegalovirus-associated TCR beta chains recognize cytomegalovirus antigens. Strong co-occurrence of HLA alleles, especially DR and DQ, made assigning TCR associations to individual alleles difficult. In a later analysis, TCR association rates were found to vary across HLA loci, with the most associated TCRs seen for DRB1 alleles and the fewest for HLA-C alleles. Roughly uniform sequencing depth across donors was assumed in presence/absence analyses, although this assumption may not hold. For the cohort, immune exposure information was limited to CMV serostatus. About 17 rarely observed V segments, including chromosome 9 orphons, were excluded from the earlier analysis of just under 600 of the donors because counts were too low. A cluster of highly shared sequence variants was judged likely to represent a technical artifact of the sequencing pipeline. Across donors, most TCR sequences were observed very rarely, whereas some public TCRs were present in many individuals. The authors suggested that the approach could potentially be generalized to other disease states and immunological phenotypes. This cohort had only TCR beta chains sequenced, and the lack of alpha or paired-chain data limited which features could be detected. Compared with equally common non-associated chains, HLA-associated TCR beta chains in a later analysis were more clonally expanded and had lower generation probabilities. In an earlier analysis of about 600 of the donors, most TCR beta V segments appeared in productive rearrangements about 90% or about 30% of the time, broadly matching IMGT annotations.

The cohort consisted of hundreds of healthy bone marrow donors. At the time of sampling, every cohort member was nominally healthy, though immune exposures that went unrecorded were likely present. The donor was CMV seronegative and was included in the group of hundreds of seronegative cohort members. A peripheral blood sample was collected from each donor, and TCR beta sequencing was performed on peripheral blood mononuclear cells. Genomic DNA was extracted from the blood cell samples with the Qiagen DNeasy Blood Extraction Kit. Comment on this clone: Its antigen is not yet known. No base qualities exist here, and no much larger clone lies one base off it.

The library was made by the immunoSEQ multiplex PCR assay. For the multiplex PCR, a mixture combining 60 forward primers for TCR Vbeta segments and 13 reverse primers for TCR Jbeta segments was used. A multiplex PCR assay on genomic DNA amplified the CDR3 region of rearranged TCR beta genes. The amplified TCR beta libraries were sequenced on the Illumina HiSeq System as 87-base-pair reads. In the source study's methods: A later analysis counted 65 million to 90 million unique TCR beta chains across the 666 repertoires, and about 10 million of these chains were shared by at least two donors. Raw reads were error-corrected and collapsed into unique sequences by a nearest-neighbor algorithm in which closely related sequences were merged to remove PCR and sequencing errors. CDR3 sequences were aligned to IMGT reference sequences to assign V, D and J gene segments. For a sequence to be retained, at least a six-nucleotide match to both a V gene segment and a J gene segment was required. A rearrangement counted as productive if the CDR3 had no stop codons and remained in frame with V and J, and every other rearrangement counted as non-productive. Following IMGT convention, CDR3 was defined as the stretch from the second conserved V-encoded cysteine to the conserved J-encoded phenylalanine. In an earlier analysis of around 570 of the donors, sequences lacking an unambiguous match to a single V gene segment were excluded. In an earlier analysis of approximately 500 of the donors, a V segment was called functional when productive rearrangements were above 56.7%, and segregating when the standard deviation between donors exceeded 5%. To diagnose cytomegalovirus status from the catalog of TCR beta chain sequences, a statistical classification framework was built. V and J gene assignment, in a later analysis, came from comparing TCR nucleotide sequences with IMGT/GENE-DB human TR gene sequences. Using the TCRdist pipeline, a later analysis assigned CDR3 sequences along with most-parsimonious VDJ recombination scenarios. A later analysis defined each TCR beta chain by its CDR3 amino acid sequence plus V-gene family, and excluded reads lacking a unique V-gene family. A later analysis removed roughly 590 highly shared, low-generation-probability nucleotide sequences to deal with suspected cross-contamination and a sequencing artifact. In a later analysis, a clonal expansion index for each public chain was calculated from normalized within-repertoire ranks of inferred template counts. In a later analysis, generation probabilities were computed with a VDJ recombination model fitted to out-of-frame rearrangements, and the resulting probabilities were checked against IGoR. In a later analysis, TCR-TCR, TCR-HLA and TCR-CMV co-occurrence was scored with hypergeometric tests, and a repertoire-size bias correction was applied to TCR pairs. In a later analysis, false discovery rates were estimated by permuting HLA or CMV assignments 20 times. In a later analysis, co-occurring TCRs were grouped using DBSCAN, and TCRdist sequence similarity was added for clustering within HLA-allele-positive subsets. Repertoires with fewer than 30,000 or more than 120,000 public chains were left out of co-occurrence clustering, as were four to six repertoires with anomalous nucleotide sharing. Imported from immuneACCESS, the table was reduced by TCRdb to in-frame sequences with V and J called. These copies leave out some clones; in studies compared against another copy, an unresolved V gene accounts for under half, and the cause of the remainder is not known. For V, J and clone size, that table is used; D and trimming come from the DNA. The sample table contains about 110,000 clones; only one count was recorded for more than 65% of them. Less than 0.95% of the sample is held by the ten biggest clonotypes.

The source is a boy between 10 and 17 years old in good health and CMV-seronegative. The specimen sequenced was PBMCs.

The DNA reads as follows: TGCGCCAGCAGCTTGGGTTATTCAGGGGAGAAGGAGACCCAGTACTTC. This encodes CASSLGYSGEKETQYF. The sequence joins TRBV5-1 to TRBJ2-5, with TRBD1 perhaps the D gene, on 6 matching bases. Including cysteine and phenylalanine, the CDR3 has 16 amino acids. Only the CDR3 portion is preserved as DNA: 48 bases, with reading frame beginning at the first base. A distance of 17 bases separates the germline ends of V and J, which lose 0 bases and 5 bases respectively. CDR1 and CDR2 (SGHRS, YFSETQ) derive from the germline V gene.